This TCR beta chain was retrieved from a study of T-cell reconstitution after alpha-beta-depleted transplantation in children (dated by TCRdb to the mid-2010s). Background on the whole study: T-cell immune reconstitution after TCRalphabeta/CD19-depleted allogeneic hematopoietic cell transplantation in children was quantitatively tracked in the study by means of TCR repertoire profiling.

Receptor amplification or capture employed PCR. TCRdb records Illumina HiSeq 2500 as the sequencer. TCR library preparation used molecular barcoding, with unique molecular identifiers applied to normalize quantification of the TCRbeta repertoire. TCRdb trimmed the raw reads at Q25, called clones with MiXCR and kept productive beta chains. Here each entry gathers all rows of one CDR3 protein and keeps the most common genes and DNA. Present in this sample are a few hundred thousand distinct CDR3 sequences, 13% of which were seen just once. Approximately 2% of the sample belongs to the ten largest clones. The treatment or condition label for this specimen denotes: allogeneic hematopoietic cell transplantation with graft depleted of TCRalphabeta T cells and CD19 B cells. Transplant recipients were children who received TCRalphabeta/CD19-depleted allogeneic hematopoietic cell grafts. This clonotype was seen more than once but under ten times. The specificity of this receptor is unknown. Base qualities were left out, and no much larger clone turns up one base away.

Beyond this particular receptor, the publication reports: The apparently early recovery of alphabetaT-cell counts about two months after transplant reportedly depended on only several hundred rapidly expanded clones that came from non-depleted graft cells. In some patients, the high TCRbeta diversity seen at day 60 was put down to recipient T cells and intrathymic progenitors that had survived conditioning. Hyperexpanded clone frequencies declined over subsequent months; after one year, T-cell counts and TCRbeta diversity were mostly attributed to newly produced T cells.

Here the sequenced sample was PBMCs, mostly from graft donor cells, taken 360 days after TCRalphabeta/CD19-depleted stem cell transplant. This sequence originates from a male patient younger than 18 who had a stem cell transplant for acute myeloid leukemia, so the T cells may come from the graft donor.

The DNA is TGTGCCAGCACTCCTCAGGGCGGGGCCCTTGTGCGGGAGCAGTTCTTC. Its translation is CASTPQGGALVREQFF. The V gene is TRBV9 and the J gene is TRBJ2-1; 6 matching bases give a weak D call of TRBD2. The V end loses 6 bases and the J end loses 10 bases, and a stretch of 26 bases separates them. Per the germline V gene, SGDLS is the CDR1 and YYNGEE is the CDR2. The CDR3 covers 16 residues, taking in both the cysteine and the phenylalanine. Only the CDR3 DNA stays, 48 bases, in frame from base 1. The full variable domain, completed from the reference TRBV9 and TRBJ2-1 proteins outside the CDR3, reads DSGVTQTPKHLITATGQRVTLRCSPRSGDLSVYWYQQSLDQGLQFLIQYYNGEERAKGNILERFSAQQFPDLHSELNLSSLELGDSALYFCASTPQGGALVREQFFGPGTRLTVL.